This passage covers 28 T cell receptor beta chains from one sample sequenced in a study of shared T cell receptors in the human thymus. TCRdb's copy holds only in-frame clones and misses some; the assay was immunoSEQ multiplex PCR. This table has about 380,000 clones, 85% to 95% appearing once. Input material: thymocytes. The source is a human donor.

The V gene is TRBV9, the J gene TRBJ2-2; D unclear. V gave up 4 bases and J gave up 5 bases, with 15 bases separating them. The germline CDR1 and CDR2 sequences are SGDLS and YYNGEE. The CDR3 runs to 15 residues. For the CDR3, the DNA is TGTGCCAGCAGCTCCATCTCCCCAGCTACCGGGGAGCTGTTTTTT. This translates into CASSSISPATGELFF.

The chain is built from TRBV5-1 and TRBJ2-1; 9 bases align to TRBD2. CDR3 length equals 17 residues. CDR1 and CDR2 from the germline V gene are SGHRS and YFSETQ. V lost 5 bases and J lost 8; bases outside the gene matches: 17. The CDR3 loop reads CASSGTSLYSHNDEQFF. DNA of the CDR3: TGCGCCAGCAGTGGGACTAGCCTTTACTCACACAACGATGAGCAGTTCTTC. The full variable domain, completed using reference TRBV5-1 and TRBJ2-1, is KAGVTQTPRYLIKTRGQQVTLSCSPISGHRSVSWYQQTPGQGLQFLFEYFSETQRNKGNFPGRFSGRQFSNSRSEMNVSTLELGDSALYLCASSGTSLYSHNDEQFFGPGTRLTVL.

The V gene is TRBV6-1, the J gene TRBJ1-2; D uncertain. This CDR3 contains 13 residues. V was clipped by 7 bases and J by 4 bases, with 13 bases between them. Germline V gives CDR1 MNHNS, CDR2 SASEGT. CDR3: CASTEEGFYGYTF. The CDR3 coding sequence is TGTGCCAGCACCGAGGAGGGATTCTATGGCTACACCTTC.

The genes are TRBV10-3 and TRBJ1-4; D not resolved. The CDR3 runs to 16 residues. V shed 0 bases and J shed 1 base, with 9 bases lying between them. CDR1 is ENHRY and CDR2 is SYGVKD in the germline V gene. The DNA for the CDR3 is TGTGCCATCAGTGAGTCGAGGCGGGGAACTAATGAAAAACTGTTTTTT. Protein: CAISESRRGTNEKLFF.

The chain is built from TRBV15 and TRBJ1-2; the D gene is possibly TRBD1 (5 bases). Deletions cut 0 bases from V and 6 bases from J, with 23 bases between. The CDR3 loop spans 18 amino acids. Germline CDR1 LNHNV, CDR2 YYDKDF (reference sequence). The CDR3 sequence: CATSRDWTCQELGDGYTF. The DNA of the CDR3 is TGTGCCACCAGCAGAGATTGGACTTGCCAGGAGTTGGGGGATGGCTACACCTTC. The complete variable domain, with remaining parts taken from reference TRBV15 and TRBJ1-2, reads DAMVIQNPRYQVTQFGKPVTLSCSQTLNHNVMYWYQQKSSQAPKLLFHYYDKDFNNEADTPDNFQSRRPNTSFCFLDIRSPGLGDTAMYLCATSRDWTCQELGDGYTFGSGTRLTVV.

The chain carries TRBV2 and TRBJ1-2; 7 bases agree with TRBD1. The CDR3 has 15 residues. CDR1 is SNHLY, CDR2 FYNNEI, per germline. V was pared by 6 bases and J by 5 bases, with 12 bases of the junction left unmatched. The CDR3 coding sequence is TGTGCCAGCAGAGAGGGGACAGCGGAATCTTATGGCTACACCTTC. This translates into CASREGTAESYGYTF.

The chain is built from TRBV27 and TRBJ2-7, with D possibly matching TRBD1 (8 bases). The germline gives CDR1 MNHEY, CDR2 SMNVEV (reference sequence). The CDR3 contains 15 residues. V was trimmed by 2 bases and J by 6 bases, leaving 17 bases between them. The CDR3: CASSLTHRGEGEQYF. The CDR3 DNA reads TGTGCCAGCAGTTTAACCCACAGGGGGGAGGGCGAGCAGTACTTC.

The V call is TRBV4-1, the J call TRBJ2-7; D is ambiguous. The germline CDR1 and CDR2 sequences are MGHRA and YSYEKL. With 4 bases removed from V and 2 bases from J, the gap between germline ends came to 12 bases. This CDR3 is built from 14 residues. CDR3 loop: CASSLRRAPYEQYF. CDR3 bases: TGCGCCAGCAGCCTCCGACGGGCCCCCTACGAGCAGTACTTC.

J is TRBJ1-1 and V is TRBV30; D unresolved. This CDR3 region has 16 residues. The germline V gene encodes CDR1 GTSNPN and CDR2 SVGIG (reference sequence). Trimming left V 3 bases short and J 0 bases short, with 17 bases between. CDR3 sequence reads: CAWRREFTPMNTEAFF. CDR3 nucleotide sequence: TGTGCCTGGAGACGTGAGTTCACCCCCATGAACACTGAAGCTTTCTTT.

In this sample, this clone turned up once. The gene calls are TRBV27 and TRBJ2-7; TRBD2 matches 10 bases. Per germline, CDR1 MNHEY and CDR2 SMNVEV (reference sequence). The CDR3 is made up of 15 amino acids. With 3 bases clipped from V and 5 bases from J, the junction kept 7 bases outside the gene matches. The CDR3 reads CASSFAPSGSDEQYF. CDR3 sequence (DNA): TGTGCCAGCAGTTTCGCCCCTAGCGGGAGCGACGAGCAGTACTTC.

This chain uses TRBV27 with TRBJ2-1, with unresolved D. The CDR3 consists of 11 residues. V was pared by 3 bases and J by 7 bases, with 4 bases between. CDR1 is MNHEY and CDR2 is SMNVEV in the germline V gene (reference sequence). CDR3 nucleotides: TGTGCCAGCAGTTTGGAGAATGAGCAGTTCTTC. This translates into CASSLENEQFF.

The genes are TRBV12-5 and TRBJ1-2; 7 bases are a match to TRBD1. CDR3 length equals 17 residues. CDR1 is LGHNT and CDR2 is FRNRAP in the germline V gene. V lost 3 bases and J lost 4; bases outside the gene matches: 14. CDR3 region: CASGFASGTEKGYGYTF. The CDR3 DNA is TGTGCTAGTGGTTTTGCTTCCGGGACAGAAAAGGGCTATGGCTACACCTTC. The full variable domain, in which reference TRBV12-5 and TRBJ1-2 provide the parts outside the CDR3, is DARVTQTPRHKVTEMGQEVTMRCQPILGHNTVFWYRQTMMQGLELLAYFRNRAPLDDSGMPKDRFSAEMPDATLATLKIQPSEPRDSAVYFCASGFASGTEKGYGYTFGSGTRLTVV.

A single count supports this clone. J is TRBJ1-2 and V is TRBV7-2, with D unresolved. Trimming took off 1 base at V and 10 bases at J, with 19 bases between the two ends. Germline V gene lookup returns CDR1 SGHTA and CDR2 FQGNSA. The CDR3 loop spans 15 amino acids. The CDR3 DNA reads TGTGCCAGCAGCTTAGTGGGCAGCTACTGGGTTGACTACACCTTC. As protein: CASSLVGSYWVDYTF.

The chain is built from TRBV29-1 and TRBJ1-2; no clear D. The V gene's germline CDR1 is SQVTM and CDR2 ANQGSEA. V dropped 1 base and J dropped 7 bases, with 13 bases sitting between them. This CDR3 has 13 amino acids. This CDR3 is CSVEVLYGSGYTF. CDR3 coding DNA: TGCAGCGTTGAAGTCCTTTACGGGAGTGGCTACACCTTC.

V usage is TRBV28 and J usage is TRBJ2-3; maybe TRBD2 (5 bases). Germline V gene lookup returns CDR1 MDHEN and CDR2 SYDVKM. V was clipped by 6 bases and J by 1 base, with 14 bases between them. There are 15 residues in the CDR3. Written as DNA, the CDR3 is TGTGCCAGCAGCCCATCTTTCGGGGGCACAGATACGCAGTATTTT. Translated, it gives CASSPSFGGTDTQYF.

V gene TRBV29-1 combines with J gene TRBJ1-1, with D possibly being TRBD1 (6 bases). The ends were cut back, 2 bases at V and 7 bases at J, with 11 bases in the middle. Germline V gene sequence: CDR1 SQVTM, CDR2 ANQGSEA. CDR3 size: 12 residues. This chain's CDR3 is CSVEQGSGEAFF. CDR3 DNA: TGCAGCGTTGAACAGGGGAGTGGTGAAGCTTTCTTT.

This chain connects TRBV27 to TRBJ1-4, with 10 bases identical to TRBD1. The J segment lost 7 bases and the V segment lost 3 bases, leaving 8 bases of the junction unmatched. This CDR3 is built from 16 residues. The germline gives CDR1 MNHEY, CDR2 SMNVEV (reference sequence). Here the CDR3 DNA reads TGTGCCAGCAGTTTTAGCGACAGGGGGCGGGTTGAAAAACTGTTTTTT. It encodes CASSFSDRGRVEKLFF.

CDR3: CASSLVLRETQYF. CDR3 sequence (DNA): TGTGCCAGCAGCTTGGTACTGAGGGAGACCCAGTACTTC. The chain recombines TRBV5-6 with TRBJ2-5; no definite D call. Germline CDR1 reads SGHDT; CDR2 reads YYEEEE. The ends were cut back, 0 bases at V and 5 bases at J, with 8 bases in the middle. The CDR3 is made up of 13 amino acids. Variable domain in full (rest from reference TRBV5-6 and TRBJ2-5): DAGVTQSPTHLIKTRGQQVTLRCSPKSGHDTVSWYQQALGQGPQFIFQYYEEEERQRGNFPDRFSGHQFPNYSSELNVNALLLGDSALYLCASSLVLRETQYFGPGTRLLVL.

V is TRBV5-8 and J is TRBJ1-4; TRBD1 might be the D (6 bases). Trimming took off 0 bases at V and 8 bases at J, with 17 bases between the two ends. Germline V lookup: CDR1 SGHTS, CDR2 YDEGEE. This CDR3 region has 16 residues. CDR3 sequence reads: CASSLAVACQGEKLFF. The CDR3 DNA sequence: TGTGCCAGCAGCTTGGCGGTGGCCTGCCAGGGGGAAAAACTGTTTTTT.

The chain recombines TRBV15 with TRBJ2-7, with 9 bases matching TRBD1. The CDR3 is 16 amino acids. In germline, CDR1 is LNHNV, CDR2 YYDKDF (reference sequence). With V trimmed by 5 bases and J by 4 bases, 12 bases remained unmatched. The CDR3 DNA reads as TGTGCCACCAGCGGCCCCGGACGGGACAGGGCGTACGAGCAGTACTTC. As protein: CATSGPGRDRAYEQYF. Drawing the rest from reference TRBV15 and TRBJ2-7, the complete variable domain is DAMVIQNPRYQVTQFGKPVTLSCSQTLNHNVMYWYQQKSSQAPKLLFHYYDKDFNNEADTPDNFQSRRPNTSFCFLDIRSPGLGDTAMYLCATSGPGRDRAYEQYFGPGTRLTVT.

CDR3 nucleotides: TGTGCCAGCTCACCACCCAGAAGGGGACACCGCTTCGACAATGAGCAGTTCTTC. It specifies CASSPPRRGHRFDNEQFF. This chain connects TRBV18 to TRBJ2-1, with a tentative D call TRBD1 (6 bases). The V and J ends lost 0 bases and 5 bases respectively, with 20 bases between them. The CDR3 has 18 amino acids. Germline V CDR1 and CDR2: KGHSH, LQKENI.

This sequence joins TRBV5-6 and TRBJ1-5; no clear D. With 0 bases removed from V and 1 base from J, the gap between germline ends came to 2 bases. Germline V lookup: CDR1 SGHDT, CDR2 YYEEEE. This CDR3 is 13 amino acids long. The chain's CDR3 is CASSLGSNQPQHF. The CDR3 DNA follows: TGTGCCAGCAGCTTGGGCAGCAATCAGCCCCAGCATTTT.

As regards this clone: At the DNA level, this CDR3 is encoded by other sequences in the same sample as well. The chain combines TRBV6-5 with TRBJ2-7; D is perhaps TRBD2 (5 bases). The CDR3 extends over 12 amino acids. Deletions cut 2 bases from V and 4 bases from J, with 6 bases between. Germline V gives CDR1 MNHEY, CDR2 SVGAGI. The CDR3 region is CASSYEGYEQYF. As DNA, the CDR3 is TGTGCCAGCAGTTACGAGGGATACGAGCAGTACTTC.

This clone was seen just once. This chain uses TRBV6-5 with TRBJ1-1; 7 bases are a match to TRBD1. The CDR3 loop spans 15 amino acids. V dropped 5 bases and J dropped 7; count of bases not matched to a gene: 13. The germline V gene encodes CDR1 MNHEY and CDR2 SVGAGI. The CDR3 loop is CASSTTGARGLEAFF. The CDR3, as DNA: TGTGCCAGCAGTACCACAGGGGCCCGGGGCCTTGAAGCTTTCTTT.

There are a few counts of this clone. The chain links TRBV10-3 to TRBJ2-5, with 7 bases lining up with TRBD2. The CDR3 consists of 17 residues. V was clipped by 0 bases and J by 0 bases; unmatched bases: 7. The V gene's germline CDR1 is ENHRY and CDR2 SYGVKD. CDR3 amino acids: CAISESWLAEYQETQYF. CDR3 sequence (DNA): TGTGCCATCAGTGAGTCTTGGCTAGCGGAGTACCAAGAGACCCAGTACTTC.

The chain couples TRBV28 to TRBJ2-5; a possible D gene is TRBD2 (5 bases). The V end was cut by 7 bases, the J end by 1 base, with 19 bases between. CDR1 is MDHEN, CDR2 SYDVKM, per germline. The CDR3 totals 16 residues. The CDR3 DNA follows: TGTGCCAGCATAGATAGAAGCTTCCGGGGCCAAGAGACCCAGTACTTC. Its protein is CASIDRSFRGQETQYF.

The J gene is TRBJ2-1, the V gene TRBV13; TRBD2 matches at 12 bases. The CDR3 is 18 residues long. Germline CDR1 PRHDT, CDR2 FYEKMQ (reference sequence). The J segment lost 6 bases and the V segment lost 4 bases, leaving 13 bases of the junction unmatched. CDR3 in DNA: TGTGCCAGCAGCTCTAGAGAGCAGGGACTAGCGGGCCCCAATGAGCAGTTCTTC. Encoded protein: CASSSREQGLAGPNEQFF.

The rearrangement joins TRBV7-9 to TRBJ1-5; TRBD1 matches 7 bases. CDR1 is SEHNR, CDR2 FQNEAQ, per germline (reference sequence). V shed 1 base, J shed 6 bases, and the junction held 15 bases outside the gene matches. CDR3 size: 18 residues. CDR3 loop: CASSLEDFTGERGQPQHF. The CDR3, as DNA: TGTGCCAGCAGCTTAGAAGATTTCACAGGGGAAAGAGGTCAGCCCCAGCATTTT.